Listed here are 17 T cell receptor beta chains from one sample, sequenced in a study of T cell responses to AZD1222 COVID-19 vaccine. Using immunoSEQ multiplex PCR, the repertoire was profiled, and TCRdb retains in-frame clones only, with some absent. The sample gives about 150,000 clones, 85% to 90% of which show up once; roughly 5.1% is in the top ten. This specimen was peripheral blood, taken 28 days after the second AZD1222 dose. These receptor sequences come from an adult who received the AZD1222 COVID-19 vaccine.

This chain links TRBV2 with TRBJ2-7, with TRBD2 identical over 7 bases. The CDR3 length is 14 residues. In germline, CDR1 is SNHLY, CDR2 FYNNEI. V gave up 3 bases and J gave up 2 bases; unmatched junction bases: 4. In DNA, the CDR3 is TGTGCCAGCAGTGAGGCTAGCGGCCCCTACGAGCAGTACTTC. This encodes CASSEASGPYEQYF.

This CDR3 reads CASSLALGAGTEAFF. The CDR3 DNA follows: TGCGCCAGCAGCTTGGCGCTGGGGGCAGGCACTGAAGCTTTCTTT. The chain uses TRBV5-1 and TRBJ1-1; tentatively, D is TRBD1 (6 bases). Trimming left V 0 bases short and J 4 bases short, with 13 bases between. From germline, CDR1 is SGHRS and CDR2 YFSETQ. The CDR3 runs to 15 residues.

J is TRBJ2-7 and V is TRBV9; D not certain. This CDR3 has 13 amino acids. CDR1 is SGDLS and CDR2 is YYNGEE in the germline V gene. Trimming shortened V by 0 bases and J by 2 bases, and 6 bases separated the two germline ends. In nucleotides, the CDR3 is TGTGCCAGCAGCGTAGATAGTCCCTACGAGCAGTACTTC. Translating it yields CASSVDSPYEQYF.

The V gene is TRBV9, the J gene TRBJ1-2; D gene uncertain. The CDR3 is 14 residues long. V lost 0 bases, J lost 1 base, and 7 bases lay in between. The germline gives CDR1 SGDLS, CDR2 YYNGEE. The CDR3 loop reads CASSVDTDNYGYTF. The CDR3 DNA is TGTGCCAGCAGCGTAGATACAGATAACTATGGCTACACCTTC.

The V call is TRBV6-1, the J call TRBJ1-2; TRBD1 aligns across 7 bases. The CDR3 is 14 residues long. V trimming: 2 bases; J trimming: 2 bases; junction bases outside the gene matches: 2. Germline CDR1 is MNHNS and CDR2 is SASEGT. The CDR3 here is CASSEQTGNYGYTF. DNA of the CDR3: TGTGCCAGCAGTGAACAGACAGGGAACTATGGCTACACCTTC.

This rearrangement joins TRBV7-9 to TRBJ1-1; tentatively, D is TRBD1 (6 bases). CDR1 and CDR2 from the germline V gene are SEHNR and FQNEAQ (reference sequence). This CDR3 has 13 residues. V was pared by 5 bases and J by 5 bases, with 12 bases between. The CDR3 coding sequence is TGTGCCAGCAGCGAGATACAGGGAACTGAAGCTTTCTTT. Its translation: CASSEIQGTEAFF.

The gene calls are TRBV6-6 and TRBJ1-1; D call uncertain. The CDR3 length is 14 residues. The germline gives CDR1 MNHNY, CDR2 SVGAGI (reference sequence). V lost 4 bases and J 4 bases, leaving 13 bases between the germline ends. The CDR3: CASSSRGESTEAFF. CDR3 sequence (DNA): TGTGCCAGCAGTTCCCGTGGTGAGTCCACTGAAGCTTTCTTT.

The chain uses TRBV29-1 and TRBJ2-3, with TRBD1 matching 7 bases. The germline gives CDR1 SQVTM, CDR2 ANQGSEA. V gave up 7 bases and J gave up 1 base; unmatched junction bases: 5. The CDR3 has 13 residues. The CDR3 DNA sequence: TGCAGCGGCCACAGGGGTGGCACAGATACGCAGTATTTT. This gives the protein CSGHRGGTDTQYF.

This clone was detected once. The chain combines TRBV27 with TRBJ2-2; TRBD2 aligns across 12 bases. The CDR3 runs 16 residues. Germline trimming cut 6 bases from V and 0 bases from J; bases unmatched to any gene: 2. CDR1 is MNHEY and CDR2 is SMNVEV in the germline V gene (reference sequence). The CDR3 bases are TGTGCCAGCAGAACTAGCGGGAGGACGAACACCGGGGAGCTGTTTTTT. It codes for CASRTSGRTNTGELFF.

The rearrangement links TRBV28 to TRBJ1-5; D ambiguous. Trimming removed 2 bases at V and 0 bases at J, with 11 bases between. CDR3 length: 16 amino acids. CDR1 is MDHEN, CDR2 SYDVKM, per germline. CDR3 loop: CASSLLSGYSNQPQHF. CDR3 nucleotide sequence: TGTGCCAGCAGTTTACTGTCAGGTTATAGCAATCAGCCCCAGCATTTT.

CDR3 DNA: TGTGCCAGCAGTTTATTACTTAGCAATCAGCCCCAGCATTTT. This encodes CASSLLLSNQPQHF. The chain carries TRBV28 and TRBJ1-5; D gene ambiguous. V lost 1 base, J lost 0 bases, and 4 bases lay in between. Germline CDR1 is MDHEN and CDR2 is SYDVKM. This CDR3 is built from 14 residues.

The chain couples TRBV27 to TRBJ1-4, with unresolved D. Germline CDR1 and CDR2: MNHEY and SMNVEV (reference sequence). Trimming cost V 5 bases and J 7 bases, with 17 bases left between them. The CDR3 extends over 15 amino acids. The CDR3 coding sequence is TGTGCCAGCAGTCCCGGACGGATTGGCGGTGAAAAACTGTTTTTT. This translates into CASSPGRIGGEKLFF.

The sample holds one count of this clone. The chain recombines TRBV19 with TRBJ1-6, with 11 nucleotides matching TRBD1. Trimming removed 10 bases from V and 9 bases from J; junction bases left unmatched: 8. CDR3 length: 14 amino acids. Germline V gives CDR1 LNHDA, CDR2 SQIVND (reference sequence). CDR3: CATMDRGLFSPLHF. The CDR3 coding sequence is TGTGCCACTATGGACAGGGGGCTTTTTTCACCCCTCCACTTT.

The V call is TRBV7-2, the J call TRBJ2-5; the match to TRBD2 covers 9 bases. Germline lookup yields CDR1 SGHTA and CDR2 FQGNSA. CDR3 size: 14 residues. V lost 6 bases to trimming and J lost 1 base; unmatched junction nucleotides: 3. The CDR3 DNA sequence: TGTGCCAGCAGTCTAGCGGGGTTCCAAGAGACCCAGTACTTC. Protein product: CASSLAGFQETQYF. The whole variable domain, remainder taken from reference TRBV7-2 and TRBJ2-5, is GAGVSQSPSNKVTEKGKDVELRCDPISGHTALYWYRQSLGQGLEFLIYFQGNSAPDKSGLPSDRFSAERTGGSVSTLTIQRTQQEDSAVYLCASSLAGFQETQYFGPGTRLLVL.

This rearrangement joins TRBV4-1 to TRBJ2-1; possibly TRBD2 for D (5 bases). This CDR3 has 15 residues. V gave up 0 bases and J gave up 10 bases, with 16 bases separating them. Germline V gene sequence: CDR1 MGHRA, CDR2 YSYEKL. As DNA, the CDR3 is TGCGCCAGCAGCCAAGATGGGAGCCTCGCTAGCGAGCAGTTCTTC. This gives the protein CASSQDGSLASEQFF.

V usage is TRBV27 and J usage is TRBJ2-7; TRBD1 agrees at 10 bases. Trimming at V came to 9 bases and at J to 4 bases, leaving 9 bases not matched to a gene. This CDR3 has 14 amino acids. Germline V CDR1 and CDR2: MNHEY, SMNVEV (reference sequence). CDR3: CARGAGDRGYEQYF. The CDR3 bases are TGTGCCAGAGGGGCGGGGGACAGGGGTTACGAGCAGTACTTC.

J is TRBJ2-7 and V is TRBV5-6; 8 positions match TRBD2. CDR3 size: 15 residues. The V gene's germline CDR1 is SGHDT and CDR2 YYEEEE. The V segment lost 0 bases and the J segment 3 bases; nucleotides outside the gene matches: 5. In nucleotides, the CDR3 is TGTGCCAGCAGCTTGGCCAGGGCGGGGGGCTACGAGCAGTACTTC. Translating gives CASSLARAGGYEQYF.